This entry is about one TCR beta chain. As yet, its antigen is unknown. These data are taken from a study of T cell repertoires in cytomegalovirus infection. Study summary: Peptides in the study included HLA-C-restricted and HLA-B-restricted CMV epitopes. Both a matching HLA type and CMV infection were indicated by public TCR beta signatures. The study's findings and limits: Summed frequency of public TCR beta families distinguished CMV carriers with the relevant HLA. HLA-C-restricted CMV-specific TCR beta clonotypes prevailed in the ex vivo response.

Trimming shortened V by 3 bases and J by 4 bases, and 11 bases separated the two germline ends. Germline assignment: CDR1 SGHTA and CDR2 FQGNSA. CDR3 length: 14 amino acids. From the reads, TCRdb called clonotypes with MiXCR, one entry per CDR3 protein. This sample has 640,000 or so distinct CDR3 sequences, with 33% found just once. The chain joins TRBV7-2 to TRBJ2-3; D is perhaps TRBD2 (5 bases). The clonotype was recovered from a human donor in good health (CMV status not recorded). Some clones in this sample may be carry-over from other donors' samples. Specimen: cultured PBMCs, collected from culture after CMV antigen stimulation. CDR3 coding DNA: TGTGCCAGCAGCTTGATGAGGGTCCCAGATACGCAGTATTTT. Protein: CASSLMRVPDTQYF.